These T cell receptor beta chains were read from a single sample in a study of technical replicates of blood from several donors. Clones were sequenced by immunoSEQ multiplex PCR, and TCRdb holds only the in-frame ones, with some missing. The repertoire holds about 94,000 clones, with 95% as singletons. What was sequenced was T cells isolated from PBMCs. The receptor set was obtained from a human donor in good health. CDR3s include the opening cysteine and the closing phenylalanine or tryptophan. The D gene is left open where the match is weak. Rows give clone size only sometimes, using once, few, many, or a class for an expanded clone.

size	D	V	J	DNA	CDR3
once	TRBD2	TRBV11-2	TRBJ2-7	TGTGCCAGCAGCTTAACTAGCGGAGTGTACGAGCAGTACTTC	CASSLTSGVYEQYF
NA	NA	TRBV28	TRBJ2-1	TGTGCCAGCAGTTTATCGGCCCAGGGGGAGCAGTTCTTC	CASSLSAQGEQFF
NA	NA	TRBV5-6	TRBJ2-1	TGTGCCAGCAGCTTGTTGGGGCAGGGACTCAATGAGCAGTTCTTC	CASSLLGQGLNEQFF
NA	TRBD2	TRBV9	TRBJ2-1	TGTGCCAGCAGCGCGGGACTAGCGGGGGGGCAGGATGAGCAGTTCTTC	CASSAGLAGGQDEQFF
NA	NA	TRBV29-1	TRBJ2-7	TGCAGCGTTGGGGGGAGGGGGGATAGCTCCTACGAGCAGTACTTC	CSVGGRGDSSYEQYF
NA	TRBD1	TRBV28	TRBJ2-5	TGTGCCAGCAGTCTGGGGGGACAGGCCCAAGAGACCCAGTACTTC	CASSLGGQAQETQYF
once	NA	TRBV7-9	TRBJ2-6	TGTGCCAGCAGACACAGGGCGCATGGAGGAATTGGAGGGGCCAACGTCCTGACTTTC	CASRHRAHGGIGGANVLTF
NA	NA	TRBV5-8	TRBJ1-4	TGTGCCAGCAGTCCATCCGGGAACTATAATGAAAAACTGTTTTTT	CASSPSGNYNEKLFF
NA	TRBD2	TRBV27	TRBJ2-7	TGTGCCAGCAGTTTATGGGACACTAGCGGTACCTACGAGCAGTACTTC	CASSLWDTSGTYEQYF
NA	NA	TRBV7-7	TRBJ1-2	TGTGCTAGCAGCTTCCCGCCACCAGGAGTAATAGTCCAACTAGACTATGGCTACACCTTC	CASSFPPPGVIVQLDYGYTF
NA	NA	TRBV5-1	TRBJ2-7	TGCGCCAGCAGCTTGGCGGGTAGTCTGAGCGAGCAGTACTTC	CASSLAGSLSEQYF
NA	TRBD2	TRBV2	TRBJ2-1	TGTGCCAGCAGTGAAGGACTAGCGGAAACCTACAATGAGCAGTTCTTC	CASSEGLAETYNEQFF
NA	NA	TRBV4-2	TRBJ2-3	TGTGCCAGCAGCCAGCCCCCCTACCCCGGGAGCACAGATACGCAGTATTTT	CASSQPPYPGSTDTQYF
NA	NA	TRBV4-1	TRBJ1-2	TGCGCCAGCAGCCAAGTGGGGTGGGGCCGCACAGTAGACGGCTACACCTTC	CASSQVGWGRTVDGYTF
once	TRBD2	TRBV19	TRBJ2-1	TGTGCCAGTCTAAGCGGGAGGGAAAGTGAGCAGTTCTTC	CASLSGRESEQFF
NA	NA	TRBV28	TRBJ1-5	TGTGCCAGCAGTTTATTTGTCGGGAATAGCAATCAGCCCCAGCATTTT	CASSLFVGNSNQPQHF
once	TRBD1	TRBV2	TRBJ1-2	TGTGCCAGCAGAGCCGGGACAGGGGCCTATGGCTACACCTTC	CASRAGTGAYGYTF
once	NA	TRBV2	TRBJ1-1	TGTGCCAGCACGTCCGAGTTTTTGAACACTGAAGCTTTCTTT	CASTSEFLNTEAFF
NA	TRBD1	TRBV29-1	TRBJ1-2	TGCAGCGTCGGGAGGGGGCTCGGTATCGACTATGGCTACACCTTC	CSVGRGLGIDYGYTF
few	NA	TRBV7-2	TRBJ1-2	TGTGCCAGCAGCTTAGCCTGGAGGACGGCTAACTATGGCTACACCTTC	CASSLAWRTANYGYTF
NA	NA	TRBV14	TRBJ1-2	TGTGCCAGCAGCCAAACCGGGACATCATCTCCTGGCTACACCTTC	CASSQTGTSSPGYTF
NA	TRBD1	TRBV9	TRBJ1-6	TGTGCCAGCGGGGACAGTTTGGGTTCACCCCTCCACTTT	CASGDSLGSPLHF
NA	NA	TRBV7-8	TRBJ2-5	TGTGCCAGCAGCTTAGTCCAGCAAGAGACCCAGTACTTC	CASSLVQQETQYF
NA	NA	TRBV5-1	TRBJ1-1	TGCGCCAGCAGCTGGGGAGCAGAGGGCACTGAAGCTTTCTTT	CASSWGAEGTEAFF
NA	TRBD1	TRBV4-1	TRBJ1-2	TGCGCCAGCAGCCCTGAACAGGGGGCATACCCCATCTATGGCTACACCTTC	CASSPEQGAYPIYGYTF
NA	NA	TRBV7-6	TRBJ2-1	TGTGCCAGCAGCTTAGATGATAGTGGGGGAGGAAATGAGCAGTTCTTC	CASSLDDSGGGNEQFF
few	NA	TRBV4-1	TRBJ1-4	TGCGCCAGCAGCCGAGGGAGGGGATTAGAAAAACTGTTTTTT	CASSRGRGLEKLFF
NA	NA	TRBV6-1	TRBJ1-4	TGTGCCAGCAGTGACCCACAGGCCCCGGAACTGTTTTTT	CASSDPQAPELFF
NA	TRBD1	TRBV27	TRBJ2-7	TGTGCCAGCAGTTTCCTGACAGGGGGTGGAGAGCAGTACTTC	CASSFLTGGGEQYF
NA	NA	TRBV28	TRBJ2-7	TGTGCCAGCAGTTTAAGGGACATCGGGGTATTAGGATCCTACGAGCAGTACTTC	CASSLRDIGVLGSYEQYF
once	TRBD1	TRBV19	TRBJ2-7	TGTGCCAGTAGTGCCCGGACAGGCCCCTACGAGCAGTACTTC	CASSARTGPYEQYF
NA	NA	TRBV28	TRBJ2-5	TGTGCCAGCAGTGCCCTTACTAGCTTCCAAGAGACCCAGTACTTC	CASSALTSFQETQYF